Each of the 14 T cell receptor beta chains below was sequenced from the same sample in a study of PD-L1 blockade in urothelial cancer. As for time point: peripheral blood 6 weeks after treatment start. The repertoire was sequenced with immunoSEQ multiplex PCR; TCRdb's copy has only in-frame clones and lacks some. This sample has about 36,000 clones, with about 80% found just once. The sample consisted of PBMCs, taken around atezolizumab (anti-PD-L1) treatment. These receptors all come from a man aged 35 to 55 with urothelial cancer.

V and J are TRBV19 and TRBJ1-2; 11 bases agree with TRBD1. The CDR3 loop spans 14 amino acids. Germline assignment: CDR1 LNHDA and CDR2 SQIVND (reference sequence). V lost 8 bases, J lost 4 bases, and 6 bases stayed unmatched. In DNA, the CDR3 is TGTGCCAGTCACCCGGGACAGGGGGTCTATGGCTACACCTTC. Protein sequence: CASHPGQGVYGYTF.

The genes are TRBV30 and TRBJ1-1; 7 bases align to TRBD1. Germline values: CDR1 GTSNPN, CDR2 SVGIG (reference sequence). This CDR3 is built from 13 residues. The J segment lost 4 bases and the V segment lost 4 bases, leaving 6 bases of the junction unmatched. The CDR3 nucleotides read TGTGCCTGGACTTCCCCAGGGGGCACTGAAGCTTTCTTT. Protein: CAWTSPGGTEAFF.

CDR3 nucleotide sequence: TGTGCCAGCAGCTTAGGACTAGCGGGAGTCCTCTACGAGCAGTACTTC. Residues: CASSLGLAGVLYEQYF. The genes are TRBV7-2 and TRBJ2-7; TRBD2 matches 12 bases. The CDR3 is made up of 16 amino acids. Per germline, CDR1 SGHTA and CDR2 FQGNSA. J was trimmed by 3 bases and V by 1 base; bases with no gene match: 4.

The J gene is TRBJ2-5, the V gene TRBV18; TRBD2 matches at 7 bases. Germline loops: CDR1 KGHSH, CDR2 LQKENI. There are 13 residues in the CDR3. The trim removed 5 bases at V and 4 bases at J, leaving 4 bases unmatched. CDR3 DNA sequence: TGTGCCAGCTCAGCAGGGAGGGCAGAGACCCAGTACTTC. It yields the protein CASSAGRAETQYF.

The V and J genes are TRBV7-9 and TRBJ2-1; the match to TRBD2 covers 7 bases. The germline V gene encodes CDR1 SEHNR and CDR2 FQNEAQ (reference sequence). Germline trimming cut 8 bases from V and 0 bases from J; bases unmatched to any gene: 4. The CDR3 totals 14 residues. CDR3 DNA: TGTGCCAGCGGGGCTAGCGGCTCCTACAATGAGCAGTTCTTC. Its translation: CASGASGSYNEQFF.

The chain joins TRBV10-3 to TRBJ1-1, with D unresolved. This CDR3 is 16 amino acids long. The V gene lost 2 bases and the J gene lost 4 bases, with 17 bases spanning the gap. Germline CDR1 ENHRY, CDR2 SYGVKD. This CDR3 reads CAISETVGQGSTEAFF. DNA for the CDR3: TGTGCCATCAGTGAGACGGTAGGGCAAGGGAGCACTGAAGCTTTCTTT.

CDR3 DNA: TGTGCCACGTCGGATGGCGGGACTAGCACAGATACGCAGTATTTT. Amino acid sequence: CATSDGGTSTDTQYF. V and J are TRBV19 and TRBJ2-3, with a tentative D call TRBD2 (6 bases). Per the germline V gene, CDR1 is LNHDA and CDR2 is SQIVND (reference sequence). V lost 10 bases and J 0 bases, leaving 17 bases between the germline ends. This CDR3 contains 15 residues.

The chain recombines TRBV29-1 with TRBJ2-1; TRBD2 agrees at 7 bases. CDR1 SQVTM and CDR2 ANQGSEA come from the germline V gene. The CDR3 length is 16 residues. V lost 6 bases and J lost 0; bases outside the gene matches: 11. The CDR3 loop is CSVSGGSLSSYNEQFF. The CDR3 region has the DNA TGCAGCGTGTCGGGAGGTTCTTTGAGCTCCTACAATGAGCAGTTCTTC.

J is TRBJ2-3 and V is TRBV11-3; D is perhaps TRBD2 (5 bases). The CDR3 extends over 13 amino acids. Germline CDR1 is SGHNT and CDR2 is YENEEA. With 6 bases removed from V and 2 bases from J, the gap between germline ends came to 9 bases. The CDR3 protein is CASSRRDTDTQYF. The CDR3 DNA reads as TGTGCCAGCAGTCGTCGGGACACAGATACGCAGTATTTT.

The chain links TRBV7-9 to TRBJ1-1; D gene unclear. V was cut by 6 bases and J by 11 bases, with 10 bases left in between. Germline V gene sequence: CDR1 SEHNR, CDR2 FQNEAQ (reference sequence). This CDR3 comprises 10 residues. The CDR3 spells CASREAVAFF. Written as DNA, the CDR3 is TGTGCCAGCAGGGAGGCGGTGGCTTTCTTT.

The chain uses TRBV11-2 and TRBJ2-1; 7 bases match TRBD2. The CDR3 spans 15 residues. Germline V gives CDR1 SGHAT, CDR2 FQNNGV. The V segment lost 1 base and the J segment 10 bases; nucleotides outside the gene matches: 10. The CDR3 region has the DNA TGTGCCAGCAGCTTAGTGCCGGGCTCCGGGAGGGAGCAGTTCTTC. It translates to CASSLVPGSGREQFF.

The V gene is TRBV4-2, the J gene TRBJ2-2; 11 bases map to TRBD2. CDR3 size: 15 residues. The germline V gene has CDR1 LGHNA and CDR2 YNFKEQ. The V gene end was trimmed by 10 bases and the J gene end by 3 bases; junction bases not matched to a gene: 7. CDR3 nucleotides: TGTGCCACCACTAGCGGGAGTACGGACACCGGGGAGCTGTTTTTT. The encoded protein is CATTSGSTDTGELFF.

The rearrangement links TRBV6-1 to TRBJ1-1; no clear D. Deletions cut 6 bases from V and 2 bases from J, with 10 bases between. CDR1 is MNHNS, CDR2 SASEGT, per germline. There are 13 residues in the CDR3. CDR3 region: CASSVTTNTEAFF. CDR3 bases: TGTGCCAGCAGCGTCACCACTAACACTGAAGCTTTCTTT.

Only a few counts were recorded for this clone. The rearrangement joins TRBV19 to TRBJ2-1, with 8 bases identical to TRBD2. Trimming at V came to 4 bases and at J to 8 bases, leaving 7 bases not matched to a gene. CDR1 and CDR2 from the germline V gene are LNHDA and SQIVND (reference sequence). CDR3 length: 14 amino acids. CDR3 bases: TGTGCCAGTAGTAGGAGCGGGAGAGGTTATGAGCAGTTCTTC. Translating gives CASSRSGRGYEQFF.